Listed here are 8 T cell receptor beta chains from one sample, sequenced in a study of blood T cell repertoires in COVID-19. Clones were read by immunoSEQ multiplex PCR, and TCRdb kept only the in-frame ones, dropping some. Counted here are around 72,000 clones, 70% to 85% occurring once; the ten biggest clones make up 1.8%. The sequencing sample was made of peripheral blood. The receptors stem from an older woman with acute or convalescent COVID-19.

The chain couples TRBV5-1 to TRBJ2-5; 7 nucleotides line up with TRBD1. The germline gives CDR1 SGHRS, CDR2 YFSETQ. Unmatched junction bases numbered 7, after V lost 4 bases and J lost 1 base. There are 15 residues in the CDR3. CDR3 bases: TGCGCCAGCAGCAGCCAGGGGGTACCCCAAGAGACCCAGTACTTC. Its translation is CASSSQGVPQETQYF.

CDR3 DNA: TGTGCCAGCAGCTTGGGACAGACAGGCAATCAGCCCCAGCATTTT. Translated: CASSLGQTGNQPQHF. The V and J genes are TRBV5-8 and TRBJ1-5, with D perhaps matching TRBD1 (5 bases). Germline V gene data show CDR1 as SGHTS and CDR2 as YDEGEE. Between the trimmed V and J ends, which lost 0 bases and 2 bases, there was a span of 9 bases. The CDR3 has 15 amino acids.

CDR3 in DNA: TGTGCCAGCAGCCTACGTGGGCAGGGGGCTACTGAAGCTTTCTTT. The encoded protein is CASSLRGQGATEAFF. The chain joins TRBV9 to TRBJ1-1; 8 bases agree with TRBD1. This CDR3 region has 15 residues. V shed 4 bases and J 5 bases; nucleotides not matched to a gene: 10. The V gene's germline CDR1 is SGDLS and CDR2 YYNGEE.

The chain recombines TRBV28 with TRBJ1-3, with 8 bases lining up with TRBD1. This CDR3 comprises 14 residues. The germline V gene encodes CDR1 MDHEN and CDR2 SYDVKM. The V and J ends lost 8 bases and 3 bases, in that order; junction bases with no gene match: 6. The CDR3 is CASGQGLGGNTIYF. The CDR3, as DNA: TGTGCCAGCGGACAGGGATTAGGTGGAAACACCATATATTTT.

This chain links TRBV5-1 with TRBJ2-7, with 7 bases identical to TRBD1. Germline values: CDR1 SGHRS, CDR2 YFSETQ. The ends lost 4 bases at V and 4 bases at J; junction bases unmatched: 2. The CDR3 is 12 amino acids. Here the CDR3 DNA reads TGCGCCAGCAGCAAGACAGGGTACGAGCAGTACTTC. Protein product: CASSKTGYEQYF.

This sequence joins TRBV29-1 and TRBJ2-5; 10 nucleotides match TRBD2. Germline CDR1 and CDR2: SQVTM and ANQGSEA. The CDR3 extends over 15 amino acids. V lost 3 bases to trimming and J lost 2 bases; unmatched junction nucleotides: 6. The CDR3 reads CSVERLAGVQETQYF. The DNA for the CDR3 is TGCAGCGTTGAGAGGCTAGCGGGGGTGCAAGAGACCCAGTACTTC.

This chain uses TRBV6-5 with TRBJ2-7; D perhaps matches TRBD1 (6 bases). V was clipped by 6 bases and J by 2 bases, with 14 bases between them. Germline V gene data show CDR1 as MNHEY and CDR2 as SVGAGI. This CDR3 region has 14 residues. The DNA for the CDR3 is TGTGCCAGCAGCCACGGACAGCCGACCTACGAGCAGTACTTC. Protein: CASSHGQPTYEQYF.

The rearrangement uses TRBV5-1 and TRBJ2-7, with TRBD2 matching 10 bases. J gave up 1 base and V 4 bases, and 8 bases lay outside the gene matches. The CDR3 is 16 residues long. Germline lookup yields CDR1 SGHRS and CDR2 YFSETQ. CDR3 loop: CASSLSGRGTSYEQYF. CDR3 in DNA: TGCGCCAGCAGCCTGAGCGGGAGGGGTACATCCTACGAGCAGTACTTC. Complete variable domain (other parts from reference TRBV5-1 and TRBJ2-7): KAGVTQTPRYLIKTRGQQVTLSCSPISGHRSVSWYQQTPGQGLQFLFEYFSETQRNKGNFPGRFSGRQFSNSRSEMNVSTLELGDSALYLCASSLSGRGTSYEQYFGPGTRLTVT.